A single sample is the source of the 29 T cell receptor beta chains below, sequenced in a study of T-cell memory formation after mild COVID-19. TCRdb re-derived calls from the 5' RACE reads in MiXCR, one entry per CDR3 protein. The table lists roughly 200,000 distinct CDR3 sequences, 15% to 20% of them singletons. The sequencing sample was made of PBMCs or a T cell subset sorted from them (not recorded which). Source of these receptors: an adult woman who had mild COVID-19 (a few samples of this study predate the infection). Cell type and time point are not known.

The chain is built from TRBV18 and TRBJ2-5; 7 positions match TRBD1. J gave up 5 bases and V 0 bases, and 6 bases lay outside the gene matches. Germline CDR1 is KGHSH and CDR2 is LQKENI. There are 15 residues in the CDR3. The CDR3 nucleotides read TGTGCCAGCTCACCACCGGGACAGCCCAGGGAGACCCAGTACTTC. Translating it yields CASSPPGQPRETQYF.

This clonotype was observed a handful of times. The rearrangement uses TRBV2 and TRBJ1-1, with D maybe TRBD1 (6 bases). Trimming took 3 bases from V and 9 from J, leaving 17 bases between them. CDR3 length equals 14 residues. The germline V gene has CDR1 SNHLY and CDR2 FYNNEI. CDR3 loop: CASSERVRGIQAFF. In DNA form, the CDR3 reads TGTGCCAGCAGTGAGAGAGTTAGGGGGATCCAAGCTTTCTTT.

The J gene is TRBJ1-1, the V gene TRBV6-5; D gene uncertain. The CDR3 runs 13 residues. Germline V lookup: CDR1 MNHEY, CDR2 SVGAGI. With 4 bases removed from V and 0 bases from J, the gap between germline ends came to 6 bases. CDR3 sequence: CASSWGMNTEAFF. The CDR3 DNA is TGTGCCAGCAGTTGGGGAATGAACACTGAAGCTTTCTTT.

The chain joins TRBV6-6 to TRBJ2-3, with D tentatively TRBD2 (6 bases). The CDR3 is 15 amino acids. Between the trimmed V and J ends, which lost 8 bases and 1 base, there was a span of 16 bases. Germline V lookup: CDR1 MNHNY, CDR2 SVGAGI (reference sequence). CDR3 sequence: CASSTTGLRTDTQYF. The CDR3 coding sequence is TGTGCCAGCTCGACCACGGGACTCCGCACAGATACGCAGTATTTT.

This clonotype was observed a few times. The chain recombines TRBV12-3 or TRBV12-4 with TRBJ1-3; TRBD1 might be the D (5 bases). The CDR3 length is 16 residues. V lost 5 bases and J lost 0, with 14 bases in between. CDR3 in DNA: TGTGCCAGCAGTCCTTCGGGACGACGCTCTGGAAACACCATATATTTT. It translates to CASSPSGRRSGNTIYF.

The chain uses TRBV5-1 and TRBJ2-6, with D maybe TRBD1 (5 bases). Trimming removed 5 bases from V and 1 base from J, with 16 bases in between. This CDR3 contains 17 residues. Germline assignment: CDR1 SGHRS and CDR2 YFSETQ. The CDR3 region is CASSLAPPGSGANVLTF. Written as DNA, the CDR3 is TGCGCCAGCAGTTTAGCACCACCAGGGTCTGGGGCCAACGTCCTGACTTTC. The whole variable domain, remainder taken from reference TRBV5-1 and TRBJ2-6, is KAGVTQTPRYLIKTRGQQVTLSCSPISGHRSVSWYQQTPGQGLQFLFEYFSETQRNKGNFPGRFSGRQFSNSRSEMNVSTLELGDSALYLCASSLAPPGSGANVLTFGAGSRLTVL.

V and J are TRBV2 and TRBJ1-3; the D gene is possibly TRBD1 (6 bases). The germline V gene has CDR1 SNHLY and CDR2 FYNNEI. This CDR3 region has 14 residues. The V gene lost 7 bases and the J gene lost 4 bases, with 14 bases spanning the gap. CDR3 region: CASNNRVYGNTIYF. Here the CDR3 DNA reads TGTGCCAGCAATAACAGGGTTTACGGAAACACCATATATTTT. The whole variable domain, filled in from reference TRBV2 and TRBJ1-3, reads EPEVTQTPSHQVTQMGQEVILRCVPISNHLYFYWYRQILGQKVEFLVSFYNNEISEKSEIFDDQFSVERPDGSNFTLKIRSTKLEDSAMYFCASNNRVYGNTIYFGEGSWLTVV.

The J gene is TRBJ1-1, the V gene TRBV5-1, with 10 bases identical to TRBD1. This CDR3 has 15 amino acids. Germline lookup yields CDR1 SGHRS and CDR2 YFSETQ. V lost 4 bases to trimming and J lost 5 bases; unmatched junction nucleotides: 8. Here the CDR3 DNA reads TGCGCCAGCAGCCAATCCGGGACAGGGGTTACTGAAGCTTTCTTT. The encoded protein is CASSQSGTGVTEAFF.

CDR3 bases: TGCAGCGTTGAAGATCCAGCAGCCCGGGGTTACGAGCAGTACTTC. Protein product: CSVEDPAARGYEQYF. This chain links TRBV29-1 with TRBJ2-7; D is perhaps TRBD2 (5 bases). Trimming took off 0 bases at V and 4 bases at J, with 16 bases between the two ends. The germline V gene encodes CDR1 SQVTM and CDR2 ANQGSEA. The CDR3 loop spans 15 amino acids.

The chain combines TRBV12-3 or TRBV12-4 with TRBJ2-7, with 9 bases fitting TRBD1. V lost 2 bases to trimming and J lost 5 bases; unmatched junction nucleotides: 4. This CDR3 is 14 amino acids long. DNA of the CDR3: TGTGCCAGCAGTTTACAACAGGGGGCTGACGAGCAGTACTTC. Translation: CASSLQQGADEQYF.

DNA of the CDR3: TGCAGTGCTGAAGCCGGGACTAGCGGTTCTAGCACAGATACGCAGTATTTT. Its translation is CSAEAGTSGSSTDTQYF. The chain combines TRBV20-1 with TRBJ2-3; 11 positions match TRBD2. After removal of 5 bases from V and 0 bases from J, the junction contained 10 bases not matched to a gene. This CDR3 region has 17 residues. Per the germline V gene, CDR1 is DFQATT and CDR2 is SNEGSKA (reference sequence).

This clonotype was recorded a few times. This chain joins TRBV28 and TRBJ2-7, with D possibly being TRBD2 (5 bases). CDR3 size: 14 residues. CDR1 and CDR2 from the germline V gene are MDHEN and SYDVKM. V was cut by 8 bases and J by 2 bases, with 16 bases left in between. The CDR3 region is CASCASGGTYEQYF. For the CDR3, the DNA is TGTGCCAGCTGTGCCTCAGGAGGAACCTACGAGCAGTACTTC.

The chain uses TRBV7-2 and TRBJ2-3; no clear D gene. V was shortened by 5 bases and J by 6 bases, with 9 bases between the two germline ends. Germline V gene lookup returns CDR1 SGHTA and CDR2 FQGNSA. This CDR3 comprises 12 residues. CDR3 nucleotide sequence: TGTGCCAGCAGCCCCTTCGGTGATACGCAGTATTTT. As protein: CASSPFGDTQYF.

Comments on this clonotype: The junction differs from germline at one of its ends, possibly a read error. The rearrangement joins TRBV7-7 to TRBJ2-5; D ambiguous. CDR1 is SSHAT and CDR2 is FNYEAQ in the germline V gene (reference sequence). The CDR3 extends over 13 amino acids. CDR3 loop: CASSLAGPETQYF. CDR3 DNA sequence: TGTGCTAGCAGCTTGGCTGGACCGGAGACCCAGTACTTC.

This clonotype was observed a few times. The rearrangement uses TRBV6-2 or TRBV6-3 and TRBJ2-5, with a weak D call TRBD2 (5 bases). In germline, CDR1 is MNHEY, CDR2 SVGEGT. The V gene lost 8 bases and the J gene lost 0 bases, with 13 bases spanning the gap. The CDR3 is 14 amino acids. This CDR3 reads CASQLGRYQETQYF. The CDR3 DNA follows: TGTGCCAGCCAACTAGGAAGGTACCAAGAGACCCAGTACTTC.

The chain is built from TRBV5-1 and TRBJ2-1; TRBD2 matches at 9 bases. Germline CDR1 SGHRS, CDR2 YFSETQ. The CDR3 is 16 residues long. V gave up 0 bases and J gave up 5 bases; unmatched junction bases: 6. The CDR3 DNA reads as TGCGCCAGCAGCTTGGCTCCAGCGGGGGGTAACAATGAGCAGTTCTTC. Its translation: CASSLAPAGGNNEQFF.

V and J are TRBV28 and TRBJ2-1; 9 nucleotides align to TRBD2. Germline V CDR1 and CDR2: MDHEN, SYDVKM. The junction had 14 bases not matched to a gene; V was cut back by 6 bases and J by 8 bases. The CDR3 is 16 residues long. In DNA form, the CDR3 reads TGTGCCAGCAGCCGCGGGGGGGCCGCTTCGTTAGATGAGCAGTTCTTC. Protein product: CASSRGGAASLDEQFF.

This clonotype was counted at least ten times. The rearrangement links TRBV14 to TRBJ2-7; D unclear. CDR1 and CDR2 from the germline V gene are SGHDN and FVKESK. V lost 4 bases, J lost 3 bases, and 13 bases lay in between. The CDR3 loop spans 14 amino acids. CDR3 loop: CASSRESAFYEQYF. In DNA form, the CDR3 reads TGTGCCAGCAGCCGTGAGAGTGCCTTCTACGAGCAGTACTTC.

The chain couples TRBV12-3 or TRBV12-4 to TRBJ1-5; D remains unclear. V was trimmed by 6 bases and J by 3 bases, leaving 18 bases between them. CDR3 length: 16 amino acids. The CDR3: CASSPKGGPPNQPQHF. The CDR3 DNA is TGTGCCAGCAGCCCCAAGGGCGGGCCCCCCAATCAGCCCCAGCATTTT.

J is TRBJ2-7 and V is TRBV19; 9 bases line up with TRBD2. Germline CDR1 is LNHDA and CDR2 is SQIVND (reference sequence). The length of the CDR3 is 15 residues. The J segment lost 2 bases and the V segment lost 5 bases, leaving 7 bases of the junction unmatched. In nucleotides, the CDR3 is TGTGCCAGTAGTTCCACAGCGGGGGGTACCTACGAGCAGTACTTC. Translating it yields CASSSTAGGTYEQYF.

This chain connects TRBV7-9 to TRBJ2-1; TRBD1 matches at 7 bases. This CDR3 spans 15 amino acids. CDR1 SEHNR and CDR2 FQNEAQ come from the germline V gene (reference sequence). V gave up 1 base and J gave up 7 bases; unmatched junction bases: 7. CDR3 DNA sequence: TGTGCCAGCAGCTTAGTACAGGGGAATTATAATGAGCAGTTCTTC. It is translated as CASSLVQGNYNEQFF.

This sequence joins TRBV6-1 and TRBJ1-1, with TRBD1 as a possible D gene (6 bases). Deletions cut 6 bases from V and 2 bases from J, with 13 bases between. This CDR3 has 14 residues. Per germline, CDR1 MNHNS and CDR2 SASEGT. The CDR3 protein is CASRPGGLNTEAFF. CDR3 DNA: TGTGCCAGCAGGCCGGGGGGCCTCAACACTGAAGCTTTCTTT.

The chain uses TRBV24-1 and TRBJ2-3, with TRBD2 as a possible D gene (5 bases). This CDR3 comprises 15 residues. V shed 3 bases and J shed 2 bases, with 11 bases lying between them. The V gene's germline CDR1 is KGHDR and CDR2 SFDVKD. CDR3 nucleotides: TGTGCCACCAGTGATCCGAGCGGCAACACAGATACGCAGTATTTT. As protein: CATSDPSGNTDTQYF.

This clonotype appeared many times. The V call is TRBV4-2, the J call TRBJ2-7, with TRBD1 matching 9 bases. The germline CDR1 and CDR2 sequences are LGHNA and YNFKEQ. This CDR3 contains 16 residues. The V segment lost 1 base and the J segment 2 bases; nucleotides outside the gene matches: 6. CDR3 region: CASSQAARDRAYEQYF. In nucleotides, the CDR3 is TGTGCCAGCAGCCAAGCTGCCCGGGACAGGGCCTACGAGCAGTACTTC.

This clonotype was seen a handful of times. This chain links TRBV5-1 with TRBJ2-7; D may be TRBD1 (7 bases). The CDR3 has 15 amino acids. CDR1 is SGHRS and CDR2 is YFSETQ in the germline V gene. The V end lost 0 bases, the J end lost 5 bases, and 15 bases lay between the germline ends. The CDR3 DNA is TGCGCCAGCAGCTTGGACCTGACAGGGAGGAACGAGCAGTACTTC. This gives the protein CASSLDLTGRNEQYF.

This clonotype was detected only a few times. The CDR3 spells CASGSWQGSGNTIYF. CDR3 DNA: TGTGCCAGCGGGTCATGGCAGGGATCTGGAAACACCATATATTTT. The chain links TRBV6-6 to TRBJ1-3, with D possibly matching TRBD1 (5 bases). V lost 8 bases to trimming and J lost 1 base, with 15 bases between them. CDR1 is MNHNY and CDR2 is SVGAGI in the germline V gene (reference sequence). This CDR3 has 15 residues.

This clonotype has more than one count but fewer than ten. The chain carries TRBV6-5 and TRBJ1-6; tentatively, D is TRBD1 (6 bases). CDR3 size: 15 residues. Germline assignment: CDR1 MNHEY and CDR2 SVGAGI. V was trimmed by 7 bases and J by 10 bases, leaving 20 bases between them. The CDR3 here is CASTLTGGARSPLHF. The DNA for the CDR3 is TGTGCCAGCACCCTTACGGGGGGGGCAAGATCACCCCTCCACTTT.

In its sample, this clonotype was seen a few times. This chain uses TRBV19 with TRBJ2-6; a weak D match, TRBD1 (6 bases). CDR1 and CDR2 (germline): LNHDA, SQIVND (reference sequence). V lost 6 bases, J lost 0 bases, and 9 bases lay in between. CDR3 length equals 15 residues. CDR3 residues: CASSDRSSGANVLTF. The CDR3 DNA sequence: TGTGCCAGTAGCGACAGGTCCTCTGGGGCCAACGTCCTGACTTTC.

This clonotype was picked up a small number of times. The V gene is TRBV5-1, the J gene TRBJ2-3, with D possibly matching TRBD1 (5 bases). Trimming took off 0 bases at V and 8 bases at J, with 13 bases between the two ends. Germline V gives CDR1 SGHRS, CDR2 YFSETQ. This CDR3 contains 14 residues. The CDR3 DNA reads TGCGCCAGCAGCTTGGTTCAGGGCCCGGCTACGCAGTATTTT. Translated, it gives CASSLVQGPATQYF.